Listed here are 32 T cell receptor beta chains from one sample, sequenced in a study of response to subunit inactivated influenza vaccine. Using its own MiXCR run on the RT-PCR reads, TCRdb lists one record per CDR3 protein. The repertoire consists of over 400,000 distinct CDR3 sequences, with 10% to 11% occurring once and the leading ten covering approximately 12%. Sequencing used PBMCs from blood, obtained roughly 45 days after vaccination. The source is a man in his fifties or sixties who received an inactivated influenza vaccine.

This clonotype showed up just a few times. The CDR3: CASSSPERGRETQYF. CDR3 DNA sequence: TGTGCCAGCAGTTCCCCTGAGCGGGGGAGGGAGACCCAGTACTTC. The V gene is TRBV12-3 or TRBV12-4, the J gene TRBJ2-5; 8 bases agree with TRBD2. Trimming cost V 4 bases and J 5 bases; bases outside gene matches: 9. The CDR3 is made up of 15 amino acids.

The chain employs TRBV12-3 or TRBV12-4 and TRBJ1-2, with 7 bases fitting TRBD1. The CDR3 is 15 amino acids. Germline trimming cut 6 bases from V and 2 bases from J; bases unmatched to any gene: 9. CDR3 amino acids: CASRRTGTSNYGYTF. The CDR3 DNA is TGTGCCAGCAGAAGGACAGGCACATCAAACTATGGCTACACCTTC.

This chain joins TRBV20-1 and TRBJ2-1, with 7 bases matching TRBD1. Germline V gene data show CDR1 as DFQATT and CDR2 as SNEGSKA (reference sequence). The V segment lost 2 bases and the J segment 7 bases; nucleotides outside the gene matches: 8. The CDR3 contains 14 residues. The CDR3 DNA reads as TGCAGTGCTAGAAATCACAAGGGGGCAAATGAGCAGTTCTTC. Translating it yields CSARNHKGANEQFF.

This rearrangement joins TRBV12-3 or TRBV12-4 to TRBJ2-7; D may be TRBD1 (5 bases). Between the trimmed V and J ends, which lost 8 bases and 0 bases, there was a span of 11 bases. The CDR3 covers 13 residues. The CDR3 coding sequence is TGTGCCAGCCTAAGGGGTGGCTCCTACGAGCAGTACTTC. It yields the protein CASLRGGSYEQYF.

V usage is TRBV4-2 and J usage is TRBJ1-2, with D hard to call. The CDR3 has 14 residues. CDR1 and CDR2 (germline): LGHNA, YNFKEQ. V lost 3 bases, J lost 5 bases, and 13 bases lay in between. CDR3 region: CASSHRTGTYGYTF. In nucleotides, the CDR3 is TGTGCCAGCAGCCACCGGACGGGCACGTATGGCTACACCTTC.

The rearrangement uses TRBV11-2 and TRBJ2-7, with D perhaps matching TRBD2 (5 bases). Germline V gene data show CDR1 as SGHAT and CDR2 as FQNNGV. V was pared by 1 base and J by 1 base, with 29 bases between. The CDR3 has 21 amino acids. CDR3 DNA: TGTGCCAGCAGCTTAGGGGTATTGTCTCCTAAGGGAGTGGGGATTTCCTACGAGCAGTACTTC. It translates to CASSLGVLSPKGVGISYEQYF.

The chain employs TRBV4-2 and TRBJ1-6, with D uncertain. Germline CDR1 is LGHNA and CDR2 is YNFKEQ. This CDR3 is built from 13 residues. V shed 0 bases and J shed 7 bases, with 4 bases lying between them. The CDR3 region is CASSQERNSPLHF. CDR3 DNA: TGTGCCAGCAGCCAAGAACGAAATTCACCCCTCCACTTT.

CDR3 region: CASSPGSGVFYEQYF. CDR3 nucleotides: TGTGCCAGCAGCCCCGGTTCGGGGGTTTTCTACGAGCAGTACTTC. The chain joins TRBV11-2 to TRBJ2-7, with D perhaps matching TRBD2 (6 bases). V shed 5 bases and J shed 3 bases, with 17 bases lying between them. Germline lookup yields CDR1 SGHAT and CDR2 FQNNGV. The length of the CDR3 is 15 residues.

The sample holds a few counts of this clonotype. The gene calls are TRBV6-1 and TRBJ1-3; D perhaps matches TRBD1 (6 bases). This CDR3 is built from 19 residues. V was pared by 5 bases and J by 0 bases, with 23 bases between. Germline loops: CDR1 MNHNS, CDR2 SASEGT. The CDR3 coding sequence is TGTGCCAGCAGTCTTTCTCCCATAGTTTCGGGGGCCTCTGGAAACACCATATATTTT. Translated, it gives CASSLSPIVSGASGNTIYF.

The rearrangement joins TRBV6-1 to TRBJ2-5, with 7 bases lining up with TRBD2. The CDR3 runs to 13 residues. Germline-derived CDR1 and CDR2 are MNHNS and SASEGT. J was trimmed by 7 bases and V by 7 bases; bases with no gene match: 9. This CDR3 reads CASTAGTGGTQYF. The CDR3 nucleotides read TGTGCCAGCACCGCCGGGACGGGAGGGACCCAGTACTTC.

The V and J genes are TRBV20-1 and TRBJ2-7; D tentatively reads TRBD1 or TRBD2 (6 bases each). This CDR3 contains 15 residues. V lost 1 base, J lost 4 bases, and 17 bases lay in between. The V gene's germline CDR1 is DFQATT and CDR2 SNEGSKA (reference sequence). CDR3 sequence (DNA): TGCAGTGCTAGAGTGTTGGGCGGAGGGGGTTACGAGCAGTACTTC. As protein: CSARVLGGGGYEQYF.

There are many counts of this clonotype. The chain has TRBV12-3 or TRBV12-4 and TRBJ2-2, with a tentative D call TRBD1 (6 bases). The V gene lost 8 bases and the J gene lost 3 bases, with 13 bases spanning the gap. The length of the CDR3 is 14 residues. The CDR3 bases are TGTGCCAGCGCCAGGGACACCTACACCGGGGAGCTGTTTTTT. Translating gives CASARDTYTGELFF.

This clonotype turned up a few times. The J gene is TRBJ2-5, the V gene TRBV7-8; tentative D call: TRBD2 (5 bases). Trimming stripped 7 bases from V and 12 bases from J, with 18 bases between. Germline V lookup: CDR1 SGHVS, CDR2 FQNEAQ. The CDR3 runs 12 residues. Here the CDR3 DNA reads TGTGCCAGCACCCCGGGCGGGCAGGAAGAGTACTTC. It codes for CASTPGGQEEYF.

V gene TRBV15 combines with J gene TRBJ2-1; perhaps TRBD2 as D (5 bases). Germline V lookup: CDR1 LNHNV, CDR2 YYDKDF (reference sequence). V was shortened by 0 bases and J by 3 bases, with 12 bases between the two germline ends. The CDR3 runs 16 residues. This CDR3 reads CATSRDVARGYNEQFF. Written as DNA, the CDR3 is TGTGCCACCAGCAGAGATGTCGCTCGGGGCTACAATGAGCAGTTCTTC.

The V gene is TRBV7-2, the J gene TRBJ1-5; D is unresolved. This CDR3 has 12 residues. Germline V gives CDR1 SGHTA, CDR2 FQGNSA. The germline V and J ends were trimmed by 7 bases and 8 bases, with 12 bases remaining between them. The CDR3: CASNRGPEPQHF. For the CDR3, the DNA is TGTGCCAGCAACCGAGGCCCCGAGCCCCAGCATTTT.

This clonotype was observed a single time. The junction departs from the called germline gene at one end, perhaps through a read error. This sequence joins TRBV29-1 and TRBJ2-3, with a possible D match to TRBD2 (5 bases). The germline V gene has CDR1 SQVTM and CDR2 ANQGSEA. The CDR3 runs to 12 residues. DNA for the CDR3: TGCAGCGTTGCGGGGAGCACGGATACGCAGTATTTT. Amino acid sequence: CSVAGSTDTQYF.

The chain carries TRBV5-1 and TRBJ1-3, with TRBD1 matching 7 bases. The CDR3 totals 15 residues. Germline assignment: CDR1 SGHRS and CDR2 YFSETQ. Germline trimming cut 0 bases from V and 4 bases from J; bases unmatched to any gene: 4. CDR3 sequence reads: CASSLGGQKGNTIYF. CDR3 sequence (DNA): TGCGCCAGCAGCTTGGGGGGACAGAAAGGAAACACCATATATTTT.

Only a few counts were recorded for this clonotype. This chain joins TRBV7-3 and TRBJ2-7; TRBD2 agrees at 14 bases. The length of the CDR3 is 15 residues. Germline values: CDR1 SGHTA, CDR2 FQGTGA. Trimming cost V 4 bases and J 9 bases; bases outside gene matches: 8. CDR3 bases: TGTGCCAGCAGCTCGGGGGGACTAGCGGGAGATGTGCAGTACTTC. This encodes CASSSGGLAGDVQYF.

This clonotype was seen ten or more times. At one boundary the junction diverges from the germline segment, which might be a read error. V and J are TRBV24-1 and TRBJ2-1, with 12 bases lining up with TRBD2. The CDR3 totals 17 residues. Germline CDR1 and CDR2: KGHDR and SFDVKD. DNA of the CDR3: TGTGCCATCAGTGATAGGGGACTAGCGGGCTCGAACAATGAGCAGTTCTTC. Its protein is CAISDRGLAGSNNEQFF.

This clonotype was found many times. The J gene is TRBJ2-3, the V gene TRBV7-9; 11 nucleotides agree with TRBD2. Losses at the gene ends were 4 bases for V and 4 bases for J; bases not matched to a gene: 10. CDR1 and CDR2 from the germline V gene are SEHNR and FQNEAQ (reference sequence). CDR3 length: 17 residues. The CDR3 protein is CASSSTDQLAGADTQYF. CDR3 nucleotide sequence: TGTGCCAGCAGCTCCACCGACCAACTAGCGGGGGCAGATACGCAGTATTTT.

This clonotype has ten or more counts. The CDR3 region is CAISEIQGNEQFF. Written as DNA, the CDR3 is TGTGCCATCAGTGAGATACAGGGCAATGAGCAGTTCTTC. The chain employs TRBV10-3 and TRBJ2-1; D perhaps matches TRBD1 (6 bases). Germline CDR1 and CDR2: ENHRY and SYGVKD. V lost 2 bases and J lost 6, with 8 bases in between. The CDR3 loop spans 13 amino acids.

This clonotype has just one count. The DNA for the CDR3 is TGTGCCAGCAGCCCGGGGGATCTGGCGGGGTACAATGAGCAGTTCTTC. Its protein product is CASSPGDLAGYNEQFF. This chain joins TRBV7-6 and TRBJ2-1, with a tentative D call TRBD2 (6 bases). This CDR3 spans 16 amino acids. The germline CDR1 and CDR2 sequences are SGHVS and FNYEAQ. V lost 5 bases and J lost 4, with 18 bases in between.

This sequence joins TRBV3-1 and TRBJ2-4, with D perhaps TRBD2 (5 bases). This CDR3 has 14 amino acids. CDR1 is LGHDT and CDR2 is YNNKEL in the germline V gene (reference sequence). Trimming took off 1 base at V and 11 bases at J, with 15 bases between the two ends. Here the CDR3 reads CASSQAGSHGVQYF. For the CDR3, the DNA is TGTGCCAGCAGCCAAGCTGGGTCCCACGGGGTTCAGTACTTC.

V and J are TRBV3-1 and TRBJ2-7; 12 nucleotides match TRBD1. This CDR3 comprises 15 residues. Germline CDR1 reads LGHDT; CDR2 reads YNNKEL (reference sequence). V gave up 3 bases and J gave up 6 bases; unmatched junction bases: 6. The CDR3 DNA is TGTGCCAGCAGCCAGACCGGGACAGGGGGCATCGAGCAGTACTTC. This gives the protein CASSQTGTGGIEQYF.

This clonotype was recorded a few times. This chain joins TRBV20-1 and TRBJ1-1; possible D gene TRBD1, 6 bases. V was shortened by 6 bases and J by 1 base, with 9 bases between the two germline ends. The CDR3 runs to 12 residues. Germline V gives CDR1 DFQATT, CDR2 SNEGSKA (reference sequence). In DNA form, the CDR3 reads TGCAGTGCCTCGGACAGGAACACTGAAGCTTTCTTT. Protein sequence: CSASDRNTEAFF.

This clonotype was picked up a small number of times. The genes are TRBV11-2 and TRBJ2-3; 11 bases align to TRBD2. The junction had 7 bases not matched to a gene; V was cut back by 2 bases and J by 0 bases. Looked up from germline, CDR1 is SGHAT and CDR2 is FQNNGV. This CDR3 has 18 residues. The CDR3 region is CASSLWTSGPLSTDTQYF. The CDR3 bases are TGTGCCAGCAGCTTATGGACTAGCGGGCCCCTAAGCACAGATACGCAGTATTTT.

In regard to this clonotype: This may stem from a read error, because a much larger clone lies one nucleotide away. The rearrangement joins TRBV20-1 to TRBJ2-3; a possible D gene is TRBD1 (6 bases). The CDR3 spans 15 residues. V gave up 4 bases and J gave up 6 bases, with 20 bases separating them. CDR1 and CDR2 from the germline V gene are DFQATT and SNEGSKA (reference sequence). The chain's CDR3 is CSATPAGVREDTQYF. CDR3 sequence (DNA): TGCAGTGCTACCCCAGCAGGGGTTCGCGAGGATACGCAGTATTTT.

The V call is TRBV20-1, the J call TRBJ2-5; a possible D gene is TRBD2 (6 bases). Looked up from germline, CDR1 is DFQATT and CDR2 is SNEGSKA (reference sequence). The germline V and J ends were trimmed by 0 bases and 2 bases, with 13 bases remaining between them. The CDR3 contains 15 residues. The CDR3 loop is CSARDLADIQETQYF. The CDR3 nucleotides read TGCAGTGCTAGAGATTTAGCGGATATACAAGAGACCCAGTACTTC.

The chain combines TRBV7-2 with TRBJ1-2; D gene unclear. The CDR3 has 13 residues. Germline CDR1 reads SGHTA; CDR2 reads FQGNSA. Trimming took off 5 bases at V and 4 bases at J, with 11 bases between the two ends. CDR3 DNA sequence: TGTGCCAGCAGCCCAGCGTTAGGCTATGGCTACACCTTC. As protein: CASSPALGYGYTF. Drawing the rest from reference TRBV7-2 and TRBJ1-2, the complete variable domain is GAGVSQSPSNKVTEKGKDVELRCDPISGHTALYWYRQSLGQGLEFLIYFQGNSAPDKSGLPSDRFSAERTGGSVSTLTIQRTQQEDSAVYLCASSPALGYGYTFGSGTRLTVV.

This clonotype was detected a few times. The genes are TRBV7-2 and TRBJ1-4; D unresolved. Germline V CDR1 and CDR2: SGHTA, FQGNSA. V was cut by 4 bases and J by 6 bases, with 12 bases left in between. The CDR3 runs 14 residues. CDR3 sequence reads: CASSWTSRDEKLFF. The CDR3 DNA follows: TGTGCCAGCAGCTGGACGTCTCGAGATGAAAAACTGTTTTTT. The full variable domain, with the rest looked up from reference TRBV7-2 and TRBJ1-4, is GAGVSQSPSNKVTEKGKDVELRCDPISGHTALYWYRQSLGQGLEFLIYFQGNSAPDKSGLPSDRFSAERTGGSVSTLTIQRTQQEDSAVYLCASSWTSRDEKLFFGSGTQLSVL.

This clonotype was picked up a small number of times. The chain recombines TRBV11-2 with TRBJ2-7; D tentatively reads TRBD1 or TRBD2 (5 bases each). The CDR3 loop spans 15 amino acids. Between the trimmed V and J ends, which lost 2 bases and 3 bases, there was a span of 14 bases. CDR1 is SGHAT and CDR2 is FQNNGV in the germline V gene. CDR3 sequence: CASSLRRDPSYEQYF. The CDR3 nucleotides are TGTGCCAGCAGCTTACGTAGGGACCCAAGCTACGAGCAGTACTTC.

The J gene is TRBJ2-7, the V gene TRBV5-5; tentative D call: TRBD1 (6 bases). This CDR3 has 14 amino acids. With 2 bases removed from V and 0 bases from J, the gap between germline ends came to 9 bases. Germline V gene data show CDR1 as SGHKS and CDR2 as YYEKEE (reference sequence). The CDR3 here is CASSLQGTSYEQYF. CDR3 nucleotide sequence: TGTGCCAGCAGCTTACAGGGAACCTCCTACGAGCAGTACTTC.